These T cell receptor beta chains were read from a single sample in a study of vaccination effects on CD4 cells after COVID-19. Which antigens these TCRs recognize remains unknown. The assay was immunoSEQ multiplex PCR, and TCRdb's table has in-frame clones only and misses some. The table shows approximately 68,000 clones, with around 76% occurring only once. This sample comprised CD4+ T cells from PBMCs cultured with SARS-CoV-2 spike peptides, obtained before COVID-19 vaccination. These receptor sequences come from a human donor who received a COVID-19 vaccine. CDR3s include the opening cysteine and the closing phenylalanine or tryptophan. Fields, in order: CDR3 protein, CDR3 DNA, J gene, clone size, V gene, CDR3 length, D gene. A D gene is named only where the DNA matches it firmly. Rows give clone size only sometimes, using once, few, many, or a class for an expanded clone.

CDR3aa: CASSEQGWNQPQHF
CDR3nt: TGTGCCAGCAGTGAGCAAGGGTGGAATCAGCCCCAGCATTTT
j_gene: TRBJ1-5
abundance: -
v_gene: TRBV2
len: 14
d_gene: -

CDR3aa: CASSVYRGQGQPQHF
CDR3nt: TGTGCCAGCAGCGTATACAGGGGGCAGGGGCAGCCCCAGCATTTT
j_gene: TRBJ1-5
abundance: -
v_gene: TRBV7-8
len: 15
d_gene: TRBD1

CDR3aa: CASSVVGTHLGNTIYF
CDR3nt: TGTGCCAGCAGCGTAGTCGGGACACACCTCGGAAACACCATATATTTT
j_gene: TRBJ1-3
abundance: -
v_gene: TRBV9
len: 16
d_gene: -

CDR3aa: CASSLAVTGGTEAFF
CDR3nt: TGCGCCAGCAGCTTGGCCGTTACCGGGGGCACTGAAGCTTTCTTT
j_gene: TRBJ1-1
abundance: few
v_gene: TRBV5-1
len: 15
d_gene: -

CDR3aa: CAWSEGPLNQPQHF
CDR3nt: TGTGCCTGGAGTGAGGGACCGCTCAATCAGCCCCAGCATTTT
j_gene: TRBJ1-5
abundance: -
v_gene: TRBV30
len: 14
d_gene: -

CDR3aa: CASRPETRTGELFF
CDR3nt: TGTGCCAGCAGGCCCGAGACTCGCACCGGGGAGCTGTTTTTT
j_gene: TRBJ2-2
abundance: -
v_gene: TRBV7-2
len: 14
d_gene: -

CDR3aa: CASSSRVIIATEAFF
CDR3nt: TGTGCCAGCAGCTCCAGGGTGATTATAGCCACTGAAGCTTTCTTT
j_gene: TRBJ1-1
abundance: few
v_gene: TRBV5-8
len: 15
d_gene: -

CDR3aa: CASSEAPSGQGAICGNQPQHF
CDR3nt: TGCGCCAGCAGTGAGGCCCCTTCGGGACAGGGGGCAATATGCGGCAATCAGCCCCAGCATTTT
j_gene: TRBJ1-5
abundance: -
v_gene: TRBV10-1
len: 21
d_gene: TRBD1

CDR3aa: CASSGFGQGQETQYF
CDR3nt: TGCGCCAGCAGCGGGTTTGGACAGGGCCAAGAGACCCAGTACTTC
j_gene: TRBJ2-5
abundance: -
v_gene: TRBV5-1
len: 15
d_gene: TRBD1

CDR3aa: CASSTRGRGSPLHF
CDR3nt: TGTGCCAGCAGCACCCGGGGCCGAGGTTCACCCCTCCACTTT
j_gene: TRBJ1-6
abundance: -
v_gene: TRBV5-6
len: 14
d_gene: -

CDR3aa: CASSIQDRVDTEAFF
CDR3nt: TGTGCCAGTAGTATACAGGACAGGGTGGACACTGAAGCTTTCTTT
j_gene: TRBJ1-1
abundance: -
v_gene: TRBV19
len: 15
d_gene: TRBD1

CDR3aa: CAISVWGGETQYF
CDR3nt: TGTGCCATCAGTGTTTGGGGGGGAGAGACCCAGTACTTC
j_gene: TRBJ2-5
abundance: -
v_gene: TRBV10-3
len: 13
d_gene: TRBD2

CDR3aa: CASSPLRTLINSPLHF
CDR3nt: TGTGCCAGCAGTCCGCTCAGGACCTTAATTAATTCACCCCTCCACTTT
j_gene: TRBJ1-6
abundance: -
v_gene: TRBV6-6
len: 16
d_gene: -

CDR3aa: CASSPGPADNQPQHF
CDR3nt: TGCGCCAGCAGTCCCGGGCCCGCCGACAATCAGCCCCAGCATTTT
j_gene: TRBJ1-5
abundance: -
v_gene: TRBV5-1
len: 15
d_gene: -

CDR3aa: CASSLRGQGAKEKLFF
CDR3nt: TGTGCCAGCAGCCTTAGGGGACAGGGGGCGAAGGAAAAACTGTTTTTT
j_gene: TRBJ1-4
abundance: -
v_gene: TRBV3-1/TRBV3-2
len: 16
d_gene: TRBD1

CDR3aa: CASSHRDRKQPQHF
CDR3nt: TGTGCCAGCAGCCACCGGGACAGGAAGCAGCCCCAGCATTTT
j_gene: TRBJ1-5
abundance: few
v_gene: TRBV2
len: 14
d_gene: TRBD1

CDR3aa: CASSEEGRVLQETQYF
CDR3nt: TGTGCCAGCAGTGAAGAGGGCAGGGTTCTACAAGAGACCCAGTACTTC
j_gene: TRBJ2-5
abundance: -
v_gene: TRBV6-1
len: 16
d_gene: -

CDR3aa: CASSQGPGQANGYTF
CDR3nt: TGCGCCAGCAGCCAGGGGCCGGGACAGGCGAATGGCTACACCTTC
j_gene: TRBJ1-2
abundance: -
v_gene: TRBV4-1
len: 15
d_gene: TRBD1

CDR3aa: CATSDFTGVDTQYF
CDR3nt: TGTGCCACCAGTGACTTCACAGGGGTAGATACGCAGTATTTT
j_gene: TRBJ2-3
abundance: -
v_gene: TRBV24-1
len: 14
d_gene: TRBD1

CDR3aa: CASSLGGGGAEETQYF
CDR3nt: TGTGCCAGCAGCTTGGGCGGCGGGGGGGCTGAAGAGACCCAGTACTTC
j_gene: TRBJ2-5
abundance: -
v_gene: TRBV5-4
len: 16
d_gene: TRBD2

CDR3aa: CASSRTSGTEGTQYF
CDR3nt: TGCGCCAGCAGCCGGACTAGCGGGACCGAGGGGACCCAGTACTTC
j_gene: TRBJ2-5
abundance: -
v_gene: TRBV4-1
len: 15
d_gene: TRBD2

CDR3aa: CASSLESGETQYF
CDR3nt: TGTGCCAGCAGCCTAGAATCGGGAGAGACCCAGTACTTC
j_gene: TRBJ2-5
abundance: -
v_gene: TRBV21-1
len: 13
d_gene: -

CDR3aa: CASSVAPGQVNEKLFF
CDR3nt: TGTGCCAGCAGCGTCGCCCCGGGACAGGTTAATGAAAAACTGTTTTTT
j_gene: TRBJ1-4
abundance: -
v_gene: TRBV5-5
len: 16
d_gene: TRBD1

CDR3aa: CASSLIGSGPLHF
CDR3nt: TGTGCCAGCAGCCTTATTGGGAGTGGCCCCCTCCACTTT
j_gene: TRBJ1-6
abundance: -
v_gene: TRBV7-9
len: 13
d_gene: -

CDR3aa: CASRENSKETQYF
CDR3nt: TGTGCCAGTAGGGAGAATAGCAAAGAGACCCAGTACTTC
j_gene: TRBJ2-5
abundance: few
v_gene: TRBV19
len: 13
d_gene: -

CDR3aa: CASRNVEGAGETQYF
CDR3nt: TGCGCCAGCAGAAATGTCGAGGGCGCGGGGGAGACCCAGTACTTC
j_gene: TRBJ2-5
abundance: -
v_gene: TRBV5-1
len: 15
d_gene: -

CDR3aa: CASSPLAGGTYEQFF
CDR3nt: TGTGCCAGCAGCCCCCTAGCGGGGGGTACCTATGAGCAGTTCTTC
j_gene: TRBJ2-1
abundance: -
v_gene: TRBV6-5
len: 15
d_gene: TRBD2

CDR3aa: CASSHRDRERYGYTF
CDR3nt: TGTGCCAGCAGTCACCGGGACAGGGAGAGATACGGCTACACCTTC
j_gene: TRBJ1-2
abundance: few
v_gene: TRBV2
len: 15
d_gene: TRBD1

CDR3aa: CASSQGRQGLNTF
CDR3nt: TGCGCCAGCAGCCAAGGGAGACAGGGTTTAAACACCTTC
j_gene: TRBJ1-2
abundance: -
v_gene: TRBV4-1
len: 13
d_gene: TRBD1

CDR3aa: CASSPSTPSQETQYF
CDR3nt: TGCGCCAGCAGCCCCAGTACCCCCTCACAGGAGACCCAGTACTTC
j_gene: TRBJ2-5
abundance: -
v_gene: TRBV5-1
len: 15
d_gene: -

CDR3aa: CASSPLGQSTEAFF
CDR3nt: TGTGCCAGCTCACCTCTGGGACAGAGCACTGAAGCTTTCTTT
j_gene: TRBJ1-1
abundance: -
v_gene: TRBV18
len: 14
d_gene: TRBD1

CDR3aa: CASSPRGLGTDTQYF
CDR3nt: TGTGCCAGCAGCCCGAGGGGTCTCGGCACAGATACGCAGTATTTT
j_gene: TRBJ2-3
abundance: -
v_gene: TRBV7-9
len: 15
d_gene: -

CDR3aa: CASSLTGYQETQYF
CDR3nt: TGTGCCAGCAGCCTTACAGGGTACCAAGAGACCCAGTACTTC
j_gene: TRBJ2-5
abundance: -
v_gene: TRBV28
len: 14
d_gene: -

CDR3aa: CSVEYGQGRGYTF
CDR3nt: TGCAGCGTTGAATATGGGCAGGGACGAGGCTACACCTTC
j_gene: TRBJ1-2
abundance: -
v_gene: TRBV29-1
len: 13
d_gene: -

CDR3aa: CASSRLDLYGYTF
CDR3nt: TGTGCCAGCAGCCGCTTGGATCTCTATGGCTACACCTTC
j_gene: TRBJ1-2
abundance: -
v_gene: TRBV6-1
len: 13
d_gene: -

CDR3aa: CASSQDLGEGPNTEAFF
CDR3nt: TGTGCCAGCAGCCAAGACCTCGGGGAGGGACCGAACACTGAAGCTTTCTTT
j_gene: TRBJ1-1
abundance: -
v_gene: TRBV3-1/TRBV3-2
len: 17
d_gene: -

CDR3aa: CASSLAFGQGVAGEKLFF
CDR3nt: TGTGCCAGCAGCTTAGCCTTCGGACAGGGGGTGGCTGGTGAAAAACTGTTTTTT
j_gene: TRBJ1-4
abundance: -
v_gene: TRBV7-9
len: 18
d_gene: TRBD1

CDR3aa: CASSRPSGGAGANVLTF
CDR3nt: TGTGCCAGCAGCCGCCCTTCTGGGGGGGCCGGGGCCAACGTCCTGACTTTC
j_gene: TRBJ2-6
abundance: -
v_gene: TRBV6-2/TRBV6-3
len: 17
d_gene: -

CDR3aa: CASSLQENTEAFF
CDR3nt: TGCGCCAGCAGCTTGCAGGAGAACACTGAAGCTTTCTTT
j_gene: TRBJ1-1
abundance: -
v_gene: TRBV5-1
len: 13
d_gene: -

CDR3aa: CASSQSGSYTDTQYF
CDR3nt: TGTGCCAGCAGCCAAAGTGGCAGTTACACAGATACGCAGTATTTT
j_gene: TRBJ2-3
abundance: once
v_gene: TRBV3-1/TRBV3-2
len: 15
d_gene: -

CDR3aa: CASSHRGPMNTEAFF
CDR3nt: TGTGCCAGCAGCCACAGGGGGCCCATGAACACTGAAGCTTTCTTT
j_gene: TRBJ1-1
abundance: -
v_gene: TRBV5-8
len: 15
d_gene: TRBD1

CDR3aa: CASSREVNEKLFF
CDR3nt: TGCGCCAGCAGTCGGGAAGTCAATGAAAAACTGTTTTTT
j_gene: TRBJ1-4
abundance: -
v_gene: TRBV5-1
len: 13
d_gene: -

CDR3aa: CASSLGTLDGYGYTF
CDR3nt: TGCGCCAGCAGCTTGGGAACCCTGGACGGCTATGGCTACACCTTC
j_gene: TRBJ1-2
abundance: -
v_gene: TRBV5-1
len: 15
d_gene: -

CDR3aa: CASSYQADRGDTQYF
CDR3nt: TGCGCCAGCAGCTACCAGGCTGACAGGGGAGATACGCAGTATTTT
j_gene: TRBJ2-3
abundance: -
v_gene: TRBV5-1
len: 15
d_gene: TRBD1

CDR3aa: CASSRGAVTGELFF
CDR3nt: TGTGCCAGCAGCCGGGGTGCTGTAACCGGGGAGCTGTTTTTT
j_gene: TRBJ2-2
abundance: -
v_gene: TRBV5-5
len: 14
d_gene: -

CDR3aa: CASSQTGVGGYTF
CDR3nt: TGTGCCAGCAGCCAAACAGGGGTCGGTGGCTACACCTTC
j_gene: TRBJ1-2
abundance: few
v_gene: TRBV7-9
len: 13
d_gene: TRBD1

CDR3aa: CASTLGSMTTDTQYF
CDR3nt: TGTGCCAGCACCCTAGGTAGCATGACCACAGATACGCAGTATTTT
j_gene: TRBJ2-3
abundance: -
v_gene: TRBV6-5
len: 15
d_gene: -

CDR3aa: CASTYTGELFF
CDR3nt: TGTGCCAGCACCTACACCGGGGAGCTGTTTTTT
j_gene: TRBJ2-2
abundance: -
v_gene: TRBV12-3/TRBV12-4
len: 11
d_gene: -

CDR3aa: CASLPAEGQGVRGANVLTF
CDR3nt: TGCGCCAGCCTCCCGGCGGAAGGACAGGGGGTGCGGGGGGCCAACGTCCTGACTTTC
j_gene: TRBJ2-6
abundance: -
v_gene: TRBV5-1
len: 19
d_gene: TRBD1

CDR3aa: CASSPDSLNTEAFF
CDR3nt: TGTGCCAGCTCACCAGACAGCCTGAACACTGAAGCTTTCTTT
j_gene: TRBJ1-1
abundance: -
v_gene: TRBV18
len: 14
d_gene: -

CDR3aa: CASSQLSLGDNYGYTF
CDR3nt: TGCGCCAGCAGTCAATTGAGTCTGGGAGATAACTATGGCTACACCTTC
j_gene: TRBJ1-2
abundance: once
v_gene: TRBV23-1
len: 16
d_gene: -

CDR3aa: CASSINRGSGNTIYF
CDR3nt: TGTGCCAGTAGTATAAATCGGGGTTCCGGAAACACCATATATTTT
j_gene: TRBJ1-3
abundance: -
v_gene: TRBV19
len: 15
d_gene: -

CDR3aa: CASTSIRGGGDTGELFF
CDR3nt: TGTGCCAGCACCTCCATCCGGGGCGGGGGGGACACCGGGGAGCTGTTTTTT
j_gene: TRBJ2-2
abundance: -
v_gene: TRBV9
len: 17
d_gene: TRBD2

CDR3aa: CSASRGVGQPQHF
CDR3nt: TGCAGTGCTAGTAGGGGTGTGGGACAGCCCCAGCATTTT
j_gene: TRBJ1-5
abundance: few
v_gene: TRBV20-1
len: 13
d_gene: -

CDR3aa: CASSPTGHPTDTQYF
CDR3nt: TGTGCCAGCAGCCCGACGGGACACCCCACAGATACGCAGTATTTT
j_gene: TRBJ2-3
abundance: -
v_gene: TRBV11-3
len: 15
d_gene: -

CDR3aa: CASSYLTGPNQPQHF
CDR3nt: TGTGCCAGCAGTTACTTAACAGGGCCCAATCAGCCCCAGCATTTT
j_gene: TRBJ1-5
abundance: -
v_gene: TRBV6-6
len: 15
d_gene: -

CDR3aa: CASSSPANTGELFF
CDR3nt: TGTGCCAGCAGCTCCCCAGCGAACACCGGGGAGCTGTTTTTT
j_gene: TRBJ2-2
abundance: -
v_gene: TRBV7-3
len: 14
d_gene: -

CDR3aa: CASSQKHGQGAPSPLHF
CDR3nt: TGCGCCAGCAGCCAAAAACATGGACAGGGAGCGCCTTCACCCCTCCACTTT
j_gene: TRBJ1-6
abundance: once
v_gene: TRBV4-1
len: 17
d_gene: TRBD1